A single sample is the source of the 11 T cell receptor beta chains below, sequenced in a study of T cell repertoires in cytomegalovirus infection. MiXCR, run by TCRdb on the reads, gives a single entry per CDR3 protein. In the table there are around 430,000 distinct CDR3 sequences, about 44% of which are singletons. Their antigens are not known. Sequenced here: cultured PBMCs, sampled from culture after CMV antigen stimulation. The receptors originated from a human donor in good health (CMV status not recorded). Some clones in this sample may be carry-over from other donors' samples.

The chain has TRBV7-2 and TRBJ1-4, with a tentative D call TRBD1 (5 bases). Trimming removed 5 bases at V and 6 bases at J, with 13 bases between. The germline gives CDR1 SGHTA, CDR2 FQGNSA. This CDR3 is built from 14 residues. Here the CDR3 reads CASSARVRDEKLFF. Here the CDR3 DNA reads TGTGCCAGCAGCGCCAGGGTTAGGGATGAAAAACTGTTTTTT.

The rearrangement uses TRBV12-3 or TRBV12-4 and TRBJ2-3; D might be TRBD1 (5 bases). V lost 5 bases and J 8 bases, leaving 14 bases between the germline ends. CDR3 length: 13 amino acids. This CDR3 reads CASSDRQIVTQYF. Written as DNA, the CDR3 is TGTGCCAGCAGTGACAGACAAATTGTTACGCAGTATTTT.

CDR3: CASSFGAGRTEAFF. CDR3 nucleotide sequence: TGCGCCAGCAGCTTCGGGGCAGGTCGGACTGAAGCTTTCTTT. This chain uses TRBV5-1 with TRBJ1-1, with TRBD1 as a possible D gene (5 bases). The V gene lost 2 bases and the J gene lost 5 bases, with 13 bases spanning the gap. Germline V gene sequence: CDR1 SGHRS, CDR2 YFSETQ. The CDR3 sequence is 14 residues long.

The rearrangement links TRBV7-2 to TRBJ2-2, with TRBD2 matching over 8 bases. The length of the CDR3 is 16 residues. Germline assignment: CDR1 SGHTA and CDR2 FQGNSA. V was clipped by 1 base and J by 0 bases; unmatched bases: 1. The CDR3 protein is CASSLVLAANTGELFF. For the CDR3, the DNA is TGTGCCAGCAGCTTAGTACTAGCGGCGAACACCGGGGAGCTGTTTTTT. Full variable domain (outside the CDR3, taken from reference TRBV7-2 and TRBJ2-2): GAGVSQSPSNKVTEKGKDVELRCDPISGHTALYWYRQSLGQGLEFLIYFQGNSAPDKSGLPSDRFSAERTGGSVSTLTIQRTQQEDSAVYLCASSLVLAANTGELFFGEGSRLTVL.

The V gene is TRBV6-1, the J gene TRBJ2-7; unclear D gene. Trimming took off 5 bases at V and 3 bases at J, with 14 bases between the two ends. The length of the CDR3 is 14 residues. Germline CDR1 and CDR2: MNHNS and SASEGT. CDR3 residues: CASSNWASDYEQYF. In DNA form, the CDR3 reads TGTGCCAGCAGTAACTGGGCTTCGGACTACGAGCAGTACTTC.

The CDR3 nucleotides read TGTGCCAGCAGCAGGGAGAGCTTGGTGACCGGGGAGCTGTTTTTT. It specifies CASSRESLVTGELFF. The chain joins TRBV11-2 to TRBJ2-2; TRBD2 might be the D (5 bases). Trimming cost V 5 bases and J 5 bases, with 15 bases left between them. The CDR3 loop spans 15 amino acids. CDR1 is SGHAT and CDR2 is FQNNGV in the germline V gene. The full variable domain, completed using reference TRBV11-2 and TRBJ2-2, is EAGVAQSPRYKIIEKRQSVAFWCNPISGHATLYWYQQILGQGPKLLIQFQNNGVVDDSQLPKDRFSAERLKGVDSTLKIQPAKLEDSAVYLCASSRESLVTGELFFGEGSRLTVL.

The sample holds many counts of this clonotype. The chain recombines TRBV7-8 with TRBJ2-1; D gene uncertain. Germline V gene data show CDR1 as SGHVS and CDR2 as FQNEAQ. Trimming left V 5 bases short and J 1 base short, with 6 bases between. The CDR3 consists of 13 residues. The CDR3 region has the DNA TGTGCCAGCAGCGGAGAATCCTACAATGAGCAGTTCTTC. Translating it yields CASSGESYNEQFF.

V and J are TRBV7-9 and TRBJ1-1; D is unclear. Germline CDR1 is SEHNR and CDR2 is FQNEAQ (reference sequence). Trimming cost V 2 bases and J 5 bases, with 6 bases left between them. CDR3 length: 12 residues. As DNA, the CDR3 is TGTGCCAGCAGCTTATGGCAGACTGAAGCTTTCTTT. Translating gives CASSLWQTEAFF.

This chain uses TRBV7-2 with TRBJ2-4, with D unresolved. CDR1 is SGHTA and CDR2 is FQGNSA in the germline V gene. The CDR3 totals 16 residues. The V end was cut by 1 base, the J end by 0 bases, with 10 bases between. The CDR3 reads CASSLVQTPAKNIQYF. DNA of the CDR3: TGTGCCAGCAGCTTAGTACAGACTCCAGCCAAAAACATTCAGTACTTC.

This clonotype occurred a few times. The chain combines TRBV20-1 with TRBJ1-6; 7 bases agree with TRBD1. The V segment lost 6 bases and the J segment 0 bases; nucleotides outside the gene matches: 8. The CDR3 extends over 16 amino acids. Germline lookup yields CDR1 DFQATT and CDR2 SNEGSKA (reference sequence). The CDR3 spells CSASLTGVSYNSPLHF. The DNA for the CDR3 is TGCAGTGCGAGCCTCACAGGGGTCTCCTATAATTCACCCCTCCACTTT.

This chain links TRBV6-6 with TRBJ2-5; D is undetermined. The CDR3 consists of 14 residues. The germline gives CDR1 MNHNY, CDR2 SVGAGI (reference sequence). V lost 6 bases and J 9 bases, leaving 20 bases between the germline ends. In nucleotides, the CDR3 is TGTGCCAGCAGGCAACACGACTGGGATGAGGCCCAGTACTTC. This sequence encodes CASRQHDWDEAQYF.